The clone carrying this T cell receptor beta chain showed up many times. This sample was taken from a study of CD8 T cells in ankylosing spondylitis. The CDR3 runs to 15 residues. The germline CDR1 and CDR2 sequences are MNHEY and SVGEGT. The germline V and J ends were trimmed by 2 bases and 6 bases, with 16 bases remaining between them. In TCRdb, the 5' RACE reads were re-called with MiXCR into one record per CDR3 protein. The sample lists roughly 90,000 distinct CDR3 sequences, almost 8.5% occurring once. The sample taken for sequencing was blood, either unsorted or a sorted T cell fraction (not recorded which). This rearrangement joins TRBV6-2 or TRBV6-3 to TRBJ1-1, with D possibly being TRBD1 (6 bases). The receptor was isolated from a male donor with ankylosing spondylitis or in good health (not recorded which). The CDR3 is CASSYPARGSPEAFF. The CDR3 region has the DNA TGTGCCAGCAGTTACCCCGCCAGGGGCTCCCCTGAAGCTTTCTTT.